Listed here are 23 T cell receptor beta chains from one sample, sequenced in a study of blood T cell repertoires in COVID-19. Only in-frame clones appear in the TCRdb table, and some are missing; sequencing was by immunoSEQ multiplex PCR. The data contain 100,000 to 150,000 clones, approximately 74% of them singletons. The sequenced material came from peripheral blood. The source is a man between 60 and 75 years old with acute or convalescent COVID-19.

The rearrangement joins TRBV7-3 to TRBJ2-3, with a possible D match to TRBD2 (6 bases). Germline CDR1 reads SGHTA; CDR2 reads FQGTGA. The CDR3 covers 16 residues. The V and J ends lost 5 bases and 4 bases respectively, with 19 bases between them. The CDR3 loop reads CASSTGASRDADTQYF. The CDR3 DNA sequence: TGTGCCAGCAGCACAGGAGCTTCGCGGGACGCAGATACGCAGTATTTT.

As DNA, the CDR3 is TGCGCCAGCAGCCGTGAGGGGGCCAATGAAAAACTGTTTTTT. Translation gives CASSREGANEKLFF. The J gene is TRBJ1-4, the V gene TRBV5-1, with 7 bases fitting TRBD1. V dropped 4 bases and J dropped 5; count of bases not matched to a gene: 5. This CDR3 has 14 residues. Per the germline V gene, CDR1 is SGHRS and CDR2 is YFSETQ.

The chain employs TRBV19 and TRBJ1-4; 10 positions match TRBD1. Germline CDR1 LNHDA, CDR2 SQIVND (reference sequence). Germline trimming cut 5 bases from V and 7 bases from J; bases unmatched to any gene: 10. This CDR3 has 16 residues. The DNA of the CDR3 is TGTGCCAGTAGTGACAGGGGGCGAGCGCCTTCTGAAAAACTGTTTTTT. Translation: CASSDRGRAPSEKLFF.

This chain connects TRBV30 to TRBJ1-2; D perhaps matches TRBD1 (5 bases). Per germline, CDR1 GTSNPN and CDR2 SVGIG (reference sequence). V gave up 0 bases and J gave up 8 bases, with 16 bases separating them. CDR3 length: 14 residues. The CDR3 reads CAWSVRAGSRGYTF. The CDR3 nucleotides read TGTGCCTGGAGTGTACGGGCAGGGTCTCGGGGCTACACCTTC.

As concerns this clone: An end of the junction differs from the germline gene, which may be a read error. This chain uses TRBV10-3 with TRBJ1-2, with 10 bases identical to TRBD1. This CDR3 comprises 14 residues. Looked up from germline, CDR1 is ENHRY and CDR2 is SYGVKD. The CDR3 here is CAITETGTGEGYTF. CDR3 coding DNA: TGTGCCATCACTGAGACCGGGACAGGGGAGGGCTACACCTTC.

J is TRBJ2-5 and V is TRBV5-1; TRBD2 agrees at 11 bases. This CDR3 spans 16 amino acids. Germline CDR1 SGHRS, CDR2 YFSETQ. V shed 4 bases and J 0 bases; nucleotides not matched to a gene: 5. The CDR3 is CASSGRLAGNQETQYF. As DNA, the CDR3 is TGCGCCAGCAGCGGGCGACTAGCGGGGAACCAAGAGACCCAGTACTTC.

V is TRBV6-1 and J is TRBJ2-1; a weak D match, TRBD2 (5 bases). V lost 3 bases, J lost 10 bases, and 13 bases lay in between. The CDR3 has 13 residues. Per the germline V gene, CDR1 is MNHNS and CDR2 is SASEGT. CDR3 in DNA: TGTGCCAGCAGTGAGAGGACTTTCCGGGAGCAGTTCTTC. It translates to CASSERTFREQFF.

The chain links TRBV2 to TRBJ1-6; 9 bases align to TRBD1. The V segment lost 6 bases and the J segment 10 bases; nucleotides outside the gene matches: 7. Per the germline V gene, CDR1 is SNHLY and CDR2 is FYNNEI. CDR3 length equals 14 residues. The CDR3 region has the DNA TGTGCCAGCAGCGCCGGGACAGGGTCCTCACCCCTCCACTTT. As protein: CASSAGTGSSPLHF.

This clone has just one count. This sequence joins TRBV3-1 (or the pseudogene TRBV3-2) and TRBJ2-6, with D hard to call. Germline-derived CDR1 and CDR2 are LGHDT and YNNKEL (reference sequence). The CDR3 has 15 amino acids. Trimming removed 1 base at V and 0 bases at J, with 4 bases between. For the CDR3, the DNA is TGTGCCAGCAGCCAAGGGGCCTCTGGGGCCAACGTCCTGACTTTC. Translated: CASSQGASGANVLTF.

This clone was seen more than once but under ten times. The genes are TRBV12-3 or TRBV12-4 and TRBJ1-2; D remains unclear. V dropped 7 bases and J dropped 2 bases, with 11 bases sitting between them. The CDR3 loop spans 13 amino acids. In DNA, the CDR3 is TGTGCCAGCATGAGGCCGGGAAACTATGGCTACACCTTC. Translation: CASMRPGNYGYTF.

This clone has a handful of counts. The gene calls are TRBV10-1 and TRBJ1-2; D gene uncertain. Per the germline V gene, CDR1 is WNHNN and CDR2 is SYGVQD (reference sequence). The CDR3 loop spans 12 amino acids. Trimming shortened V by 3 bases and J by 2 bases, and 4 bases separated the two germline ends. DNA of the CDR3: TGCGCCAGCAGTGAACGGAACTATGGCTACACCTTC. It specifies CASSERNYGYTF.

This chain joins TRBV18 and TRBJ2-1; the D gene is possibly TRBD1 (8 bases). Germline CDR1 KGHSH, CDR2 LQKENI. This CDR3 is built from 16 residues. Trimming took 5 bases from V and 8 from J, leaving 22 bases between them. The CDR3 bases are TGTGCCAGCTCAAGAACCCCGGGACAGGCGGGAGATGAGCAGTTCTTC. Its protein is CASSRTPGQAGDEQFF.

This chain connects TRBV4-1 to TRBJ2-1; 10 bases map to TRBD2. Per germline, CDR1 MGHRA and CDR2 YSYEKL. The trim removed 6 bases at V and 9 bases at J, leaving 8 bases unmatched. The CDR3 runs 14 residues. The CDR3 DNA reads TGCGCCAGCAGTACTAGCGGGATTGGGGGTGAGCAGTTCTTC. Amino acids: CASSTSGIGGEQFF.

The chain links TRBV27 to TRBJ2-7; D possibly corresponds to TRBD2 (6 bases). Trimming took off 6 bases at V and 0 bases at J, with 15 bases between the two ends. CDR3 length: 15 amino acids. Germline V gene data show CDR1 as MNHEY and CDR2 as SMNVEV (reference sequence). CDR3 in DNA: TGTGCCAGCAGGCTGTGGGCGGGAAGCTCCTACGAGCAGTACTTC. Its protein is CASRLWAGSSYEQYF.

The V call is TRBV6-5, the J call TRBJ2-1; TRBD2 matches at 8 bases. Germline loops: CDR1 MNHEY, CDR2 SVGAGI. V shed 4 bases and J 5 bases; nucleotides not matched to a gene: 10. CDR3 length: 16 residues. In DNA, the CDR3 is TGTGCCAGCAGTTTGACTAGCGTGAGTTTGGACAATGAGCAGTTCTTC. Translating gives CASSLTSVSLDNEQFF.

The rearrangement joins TRBV27 to TRBJ1-6; tentative D call: TRBD1 (5 bases). The CDR3 contains 18 residues. In germline, CDR1 is MNHEY, CDR2 SMNVEV (reference sequence). V dropped 7 bases and J dropped 2 bases, with 21 bases sitting between them. Here the CDR3 DNA reads TGTGCCAGCACCATGGGAGGGGTTCGGGGCGCCTATAATTCACCCCTCCACTTT. Protein: CASTMGGVRGAYNSPLHF.

Comment on this clone: One junction end disagrees with the germline gene, perhaps due to a read error. The J gene is TRBJ2-7, the V gene TRBV14, with TRBD2 identical over 10 bases. Germline V CDR1 and CDR2: SGHDN, FVKESK. The CDR3 loop spans 13 amino acids. For the CDR3, the DNA is TGTGCCAGCAGCCAAGATCTAGCGGGGGAACTTCGCTTC. Its translation is CASSQDLAGELRF.

Details on this clone: The limits of the CDR3 on the DNA are not certain, so only TCRdb's listed CDR3 is given. J is TRBJ1-6 and V is TRBV19; the D segment call TRBD1 is taken from the table without a DNA check. Germline V gene sequence: CDR1 LNHDA, CDR2 SQIVND (reference sequence). A total of 15 residues make up the CDR3, ends included. The CDR3 is CASTSGQGLNSPLHF.

V gene TRBV18 combines with J gene TRBJ1-1, with D possibly TRBD1 on 6 matching bases. CDR1 and CDR2 from the germline V gene are KGHSH and LQKENI. V lost 2 bases to trimming and J lost 0 bases, with 16 bases between them. The CDR3 is 17 residues long. CDR3 residues: CASSPAPRTVMNTEAFF. The DNA for the CDR3 is TGTGCCAGCTCACCAGCACCCCGGACAGTCATGAACACTGAAGCTTTCTTT. The variable domain in full, completed from reference TRBV18 and TRBJ1-1, reads NAGVMQNPRHLVRRRGQEARLRCSPMKGHSHVYWYRQLPEEGLKFMVYLQKENIIDESGMPKERFSAEFPKEGPSILRIQQVVRGDSAAYFCASSPAPRTVMNTEAFFGQGTRLTVV.

This clone was seen just once. This chain joins TRBV7-9 and TRBJ1-2; possibly TRBD1 for D (5 bases). V dropped 4 bases and J dropped 8 bases, with 14 bases sitting between them. Germline V gene data show CDR1 as SEHNR and CDR2 as FQNEAQ (reference sequence). The CDR3 has 13 amino acids. The chain's CDR3 is CASSSAGFRGYTF. CDR3 nucleotide sequence: TGTGCCAGCAGCTCCGCAGGGTTTCGAGGCTACACCTTC.

Turning to this clone: Likely a read error: the CDR3 ends without its conserved phenylalanine or tryptophan. The CDR3 is CASSAAQGLRSTIYL. CDR3 DNA sequence: TGTGCCAGCAGCGCAGCACAGGGGCTCAGAAGCACCATATATCTT. This chain uses TRBV9 with TRBJ1-3; TRBD1 matches 7 bases. Per the germline V gene, CDR1 is SGDLS and CDR2 is YYNGEE. The trim removed 3 bases at V and 9 bases at J, leaving 12 bases unmatched. The CDR3 totals 15 residues.

V and J are TRBV6-5 and TRBJ2-1, with TRBD2 identical over 8 bases. Unmatched junction bases numbered 7, after V lost 8 bases and J lost 4 bases. Per the germline V gene, CDR1 is MNHEY and CDR2 is SVGAGI. The CDR3 runs 14 residues. The chain's CDR3 is CASRNPGGYNEQFF. The CDR3 nucleotides read TGTGCCAGCCGGAACCCGGGGGGGTACAATGAGCAGTTCTTC.

The rearrangement uses TRBV5-1 and TRBJ2-1, with 12 bases fitting TRBD2. The V and J ends lost 4 bases and 3 bases, in that order; junction bases with no gene match: 5. CDR1 is SGHRS, CDR2 YFSETQ, per germline. This CDR3 is built from 16 residues. CDR3 sequence reads: CASSVSSGRGYNEQFF. CDR3 DNA: TGCGCCAGCAGCGTATCTAGCGGGAGGGGCTACAATGAGCAGTTCTTC.